This is a list of T cell receptor beta chains from one sample in a study of T cell repertoires in chronic hepatitis B. Assay used: immunoSEQ multiplex PCR; TCRdb lists only in-frame clones, some missing. The data hold around 500 clones, with around four fifths observed a single time. The material sequenced was total CD8+ T cells from PBMCs. The source of these receptors is a human donor with chronic hepatitis B virus infection. CDR3s include the opening cysteine and the closing phenylalanine or tryptophan. The order of the fields is clone size, D gene, J gene, V gene, CDR3 DNA, CDR3 protein. A D gene is named only where the DNA matches it firmly. Rows give clone size only sometimes, using once, few, many, or a class for an expanded clone.

clone size: -; D gene: -; J gene: TRBJ2-2; V gene: TRBV5-4; CDR3 DNA: TGTGCCAGCACCCAGTCGTACCAGGCGAACACCGGGGAGCTGTTTTTT; CDR3 protein: CASTQSYQANTGELFF
clone size: -; D gene: -; J gene: TRBJ2-7; V gene: TRBV27; CDR3 DNA: TGTGCCAGCAAGGGTCTTGGGACCTACGAGCAGTACTTC; CDR3 protein: CASKGLGTYEQYF
clone size: once; D gene: TRBD1; J gene: TRBJ1-4; V gene: TRBV11-2; CDR3 DNA: TGTGCCAGCAGCCCGGGACAGGGGGCTGCTAATGAAAAACTGTTTTTT; CDR3 protein: CASSPGQGAANEKLFF
clone size: -; D gene: TRBD1; J gene: TRBJ2-7; V gene: TRBV28; CDR3 DNA: TGTGCCAGCAGTCCCCAGGGGGCAGAGAACTACGAGCAGTACTTC; CDR3 protein: CASSPQGAENYEQYF
clone size: few; D gene: TRBD1; J gene: TRBJ1-2; V gene: TRBV5-4; CDR3 DNA: TGTGCCAGCAGGCCGACAGGGGAATCTAACTATGGCTACACCTTC; CDR3 protein: CASRPTGESNYGYTF
clone size: -; D gene: -; J gene: TRBJ2-5; V gene: TRBV5-1; CDR3 DNA: TGCGCCAGCAGCGGGGAGGCTAGTTCAGAGACCCAGTACTTC; CDR3 protein: CASSGEASSETQYF
clone size: -; D gene: TRBD2; J gene: TRBJ2-1; V gene: TRBV4-1; CDR3 DNA: TGCGCCAGCAGGGGACTAGGGTTCGGCAATGAGCAGTTCTTC; CDR3 protein: CASRGLGFGNEQFF
clone size: -; D gene: TRBD1; J gene: TRBJ2-7; V gene: TRBV4-2; CDR3 DNA: TGTGCCAGCAGCCAATCCGGGACAGAAACCTATTACGAGCAGTACTTC; CDR3 protein: CASSQSGTETYYEQYF
clone size: once; D gene: -; J gene: TRBJ2-5; V gene: TRBV18; CDR3 DNA: TGTGCCAGCTCACCATCGACCAGAGGTATGGAGACCCAGTACTTC; CDR3 protein: CASSPSTRGMETQYF
clone size: -; D gene: TRBD1; J gene: TRBJ2-1; V gene: TRBV6-1; CDR3 DNA: TGTGCCAGCGACCCCAGGGGGAATGAGCAGTTCTTC; CDR3 protein: CASDPRGNEQFF
clone size: -; D gene: TRBD1; J gene: TRBJ2-5; V gene: TRBV6-1; CDR3 DNA: TGTGCCAGCAGATATTTACAGGGGGAGACCCAGTACTTC; CDR3 protein: CASRYLQGETQYF
clone size: -; D gene: TRBD1; J gene: TRBJ2-7; V gene: TRBV5-1; CDR3 DNA: TGCGCCAGCAGCGCACGACAGGGGGTCCCCTACGAGCAGTACTTC; CDR3 protein: CASSARQGVPYEQYF
clone size: -; D gene: TRBD2; J gene: TRBJ2-3; V gene: TRBV4-3; CDR3 DNA: TGCGCCAGCAGCCAAGGGCTGGGACTAGCGGGAGATAAAGATACGCAGTATTTT; CDR3 protein: CASSQGLGLAGDKDTQYF
clone size: -; D gene: -; J gene: TRBJ2-7; V gene: TRBV9; CDR3 DNA: TGTGCCAGCAGCGTAGACCTCATGGACGAGCAGTACTTC; CDR3 protein: CASSVDLMDEQYF
clone size: -; D gene: -; J gene: TRBJ2-7; V gene: TRBV6-1; CDR3 DNA: TGTGCCAGCAGTGGGGGATGGTCTAAGGTTTCCTACGAGCAGTACTTC; CDR3 protein: CASSGGWSKVSYEQYF
clone size: -; D gene: -; J gene: TRBJ1-6; V gene: TRBV5-6; CDR3 DNA: TGTGCCAGCAGCTTGAGTGGACGGCCCCTCGGATCACCCCTCCACTTT; CDR3 protein: CASSLSGRPLGSPLHF
clone size: few; D gene: TRBD1; J gene: TRBJ2-2; V gene: TRBV5-6; CDR3 DNA: TGTGCCAGCAGCCCTGGACAGGGCGACACCGGGGAGCTGTTTTTT; CDR3 protein: CASSPGQGDTGELFF
clone size: -; D gene: TRBD1; J gene: TRBJ1-5; V gene: TRBV28; CDR3 DNA: TGTGCCAGCAGTTTCCCGCCCCTAGGACAGGAGACTTATAGCAATCAGCCCCAGCATTTT; CDR3 protein: CASSFPPLGQETYSNQPQHF
clone size: once; D gene: TRBD2; J gene: TRBJ2-3; V gene: TRBV7-9; CDR3 DNA: TGTGCCAGCAGCCCATACATTGCGGGGGGGCCGCGGGATACGCAGTATTTT; CDR3 protein: CASSPYIAGGPRDTQYF
clone size: -; D gene: TRBD1; J gene: TRBJ2-3; V gene: TRBV27; CDR3 DNA: TGTGCCAGCAGTCGGGACAGGGAAGGGACAGATACGCAGTATTTT; CDR3 protein: CASSRDREGTDTQYF
clone size: -; D gene: TRBD2; J gene: TRBJ2-7; V gene: TRBV19; CDR3 DNA: TGTGCCAGTAGCTTATTGGGACTAGCCCGCGAGCAGTACTTC; CDR3 protein: CASSLLGLAREQYF
clone size: few; D gene: -; J gene: TRBJ1-1; V gene: TRBV30; CDR3 DNA: TGTGCCTGGAGTGATGGAAACACTGAAGCTTTCTTT; CDR3 protein: CAWSDGNTEAFF
clone size: -; D gene: TRBD2; J gene: TRBJ2-2; V gene: TRBV6-4; CDR3 DNA: TGTGCCAGCAGTGTCCTAGCGGGAGATACCACCGGGGAGCTGTTTTTT; CDR3 protein: CASSVLAGDTTGELFF
clone size: -; D gene: TRBD1; J gene: TRBJ2-1; V gene: TRBV7-2; CDR3 DNA: TGTGCCAGCAGCTTAGCGGACAGGTTTCATGAGCAGTTCTTC; CDR3 protein: CASSLADRFHEQFF
clone size: -; D gene: -; J gene: TRBJ1-2; V gene: TRBV9; CDR3 DNA: TGTGCCAGCAGCGCCCGGATGATAGAGGGCTACACCTTC; CDR3 protein: CASSARMIEGYTF
clone size: -; D gene: -; J gene: TRBJ2-1; V gene: TRBV14; CDR3 DNA: TGTGCCAGCAGCCTACTCGGCCTAGCCCACAATGAGCAGTTCTTC; CDR3 protein: CASSLLGLAHNEQFF
clone size: -; D gene: -; J gene: TRBJ2-3; V gene: TRBV7-3; CDR3 DNA: TGTGCCAGCAGCTTAACAGGGTCGACAGATACGCAGTATTTT; CDR3 protein: CASSLTGSTDTQYF
clone size: -; D gene: -; J gene: TRBJ1-1; V gene: TRBV7-2; CDR3 DNA: TGTGCCAGCAGCTCCCTAACATGGAACACTGAAGCTTTCTTT; CDR3 protein: CASSSLTWNTEAFF
clone size: few; D gene: -; J gene: TRBJ2-3; V gene: TRBV6-4; CDR3 DNA: TGTGCCAGCAGTGACGGGGGGTCTAGCACAGATACGCAGTATTTT; CDR3 protein: CASSDGGSSTDTQYF
clone size: -; D gene: TRBD1; J gene: TRBJ1-2; V gene: TRBV6-5; CDR3 DNA: TGTGCCAGCAGTTGGAGACAGGGGGATGGCTACACCTTC; CDR3 protein: CASSWRQGDGYTF